The 11 T cell receptor beta chains below come from one sample, sequenced in a study of cytomegalovirus exposure and HLA in healthy donors. TCRdb keeps only in-frame clones here, not all; method: immunoSEQ multiplex PCR. Of over 120,000 clones listed, 94% were seen once; the top ten hold about 2%. The sequencing input was PBMCs. All receptors come from a man between 18 and 35 years old in good health and CMV-seropositive.

The rearrangement links TRBV11-2 to TRBJ2-5, with D unresolved. Germline V lookup: CDR1 SGHAT, CDR2 FQNNGV. The ends were cut back, 3 bases at V and 4 bases at J, with 9 bases in the middle. CDR3 length: 13 residues. CDR3 sequence (DNA): TGTGCCAGCAGCTTGGAGATTGGAGAGACCCAGTACTTC. Amino acids: CASSLEIGETQYF.

V usage is TRBV27 and J usage is TRBJ2-1; 11 bases fit TRBD2. V shed 5 bases and J 6 bases; nucleotides not matched to a gene: 3. CDR3 length: 14 residues. Germline CDR1 reads MNHEY; CDR2 reads SMNVEV (reference sequence). Written as DNA, the CDR3 is TGTGCCAGCAGTCACGGGACTAGCGGCAATGAGCAGTTCTTC. Protein: CASSHGTSGNEQFF.

The genes are TRBV28 and TRBJ1-6, with 7 bases identical to TRBD1. The germline gives CDR1 MDHEN, CDR2 SYDVKM. The CDR3 length is 14 residues. The ends lost 4 bases at V and 5 bases at J; junction bases unmatched: 2. The CDR3 loop is CASSSGGNNSPLHF. DNA of the CDR3: TGTGCCAGCAGTTCAGGGGGAAATAATTCACCCCTCCACTTT.

J is TRBJ2-1 and V is TRBV28, with 11 bases matching TRBD2. This CDR3 has 16 amino acids. The ends lost 6 bases at V and 2 bases at J; junction bases unmatched: 6. CDR1 and CDR2 (germline): MDHEN, SYDVKM. The CDR3 here is CASSLLAGVTYNEQFF. CDR3 nucleotide sequence: TGTGCCAGCAGCCTACTAGCGGGAGTGACCTACAATGAGCAGTTCTTC.

The chain has TRBV5-1 and TRBJ2-2; tentative D call: TRBD2 (6 bases). The CDR3 contains 13 residues. Per the germline V gene, CDR1 is SGHRS and CDR2 is YFSETQ. Trimming removed 3 bases at V and 5 bases at J, with 8 bases between. The DNA of the CDR3 is TGCGCCAGCAGCTGGGACTTGACCGGGGAGCTGTTTTTT. It yields the protein CASSWDLTGELFF.

The chain recombines TRBV27 with TRBJ1-5, with 7 bases that match TRBD1. The germline V gene encodes CDR1 MNHEY and CDR2 SMNVEV (reference sequence). The ends lost 6 bases at V and 0 bases at J; junction bases unmatched: 5. CDR3 length equals 15 residues. CDR3 in DNA: TGTGCCAGCAGATCCACAGGGGCTAGCAATCAGCCCCAGCATTTT. Translated: CASRSTGASNQPQHF.

The chain joins TRBV5-4 to TRBJ2-3; 8 nucleotides align to TRBD2. V lost 3 bases, J lost 3 bases, and 12 bases stayed unmatched. The CDR3 extends over 17 amino acids. Germline V lookup: CDR1 SGHNT, CDR2 YYREEE (reference sequence). The CDR3 loop reads CASSSVAGGEWTDTQYF. In DNA, the CDR3 is TGTGCCAGCAGCTCGGTGGCGGGAGGTGAATGGACAGATACGCAGTATTTT.

V gene TRBV29-1 combines with J gene TRBJ2-3; the D is unclear. The ends were cut back, 0 bases at V and 2 bases at J, with 3 bases in the middle. Germline V CDR1 and CDR2: SQVTM, ANQGSEA. The CDR3 loop spans 12 amino acids. CDR3 in DNA: TGCAGCGTTGAAGACTTCACAGATACGCAGTATTTT. It specifies CSVEDFTDTQYF.

The rearrangement links TRBV5-4 to TRBJ2-1, with 7 bases identical to TRBD2. The trim removed 3 bases at V and 7 bases at J, leaving 13 bases unmatched. CDR1 is SGHNT, CDR2 YYREEE, per germline (reference sequence). The CDR3 runs to 16 residues. The CDR3 sequence is CASSWGEGRFGNEQFF. The CDR3 DNA reads TGTGCCAGCAGCTGGGGGGAGGGGAGGTTTGGTAATGAGCAGTTCTTC.

J is TRBJ2-1 and V is TRBV27; 9 bases line up with TRBD2. This CDR3 comprises 15 residues. Germline values: CDR1 MNHEY, CDR2 SMNVEV (reference sequence). The V gene end was trimmed by 7 bases and the J gene end by 9 bases; junction bases not matched to a gene: 13. CDR3 DNA: TGTGCCAGCATACCGGATAGCGGGAGTATGGGTGAGCAGTTCTTC. Amino acids: CASIPDSGSMGEQFF.

The chain carries TRBV14 and TRBJ2-7; TRBD1 might be the D (6 bases). Germline CDR1 and CDR2: SGHDN and FVKESK. V was shortened by 4 bases and J by 3 bases, with 10 bases between the two germline ends. The CDR3 consists of 13 residues. In nucleotides, the CDR3 is TGTGCCAGCAGCCCTCAGGGGATCTACGAGCAGTACTTC. Translated: CASSPQGIYEQYF.